Given below is one T cell receptor beta chain in context. Its antigen is currently unknown. The data originate from a study of cytomegalovirus exposure and HLA in healthy donors. CDR1 and CDR2 from the germline V gene are ENHRY and SYGVKD. V lost 10 bases and J lost 0, with 15 bases in between. CDR3 length: 14 amino acids. Whole-study findings and limits: The authors later linked a missense DCLRE1C variant to TCR beta V- and J-gene trimming.

Vbeta (60) and Jbeta (13) primers were used in the PCR. Sequencing was performed with immunoSEQ multiplex PCR; in TCRdb, only in-frame clones are kept and a portion is missing. The table includes 74,000 or so clones, 55% to 80% detected once. The origin of this receptor is a woman in her 30s in good health and CMV-seronegative. This chain uses TRBV10-3 with TRBJ1-2; D is possibly TRBD1 (5 bases). Sequencing was performed on PBMCs. The CDR3 nucleotides read TGTGCCAGCCGGGGGGATCCCTCTAACTATGGCTACACCTTC. Encoded protein: CASRGDPSNYGYTF.